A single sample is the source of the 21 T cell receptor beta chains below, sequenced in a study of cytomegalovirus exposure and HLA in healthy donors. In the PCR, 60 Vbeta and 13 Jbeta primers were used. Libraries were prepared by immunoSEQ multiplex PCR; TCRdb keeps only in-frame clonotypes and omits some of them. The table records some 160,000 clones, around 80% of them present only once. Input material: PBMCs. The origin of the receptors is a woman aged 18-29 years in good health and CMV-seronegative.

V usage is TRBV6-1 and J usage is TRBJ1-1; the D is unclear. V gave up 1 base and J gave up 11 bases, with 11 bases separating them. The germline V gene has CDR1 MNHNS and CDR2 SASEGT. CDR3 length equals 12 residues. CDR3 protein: CASSEGNGPAFF. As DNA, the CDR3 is TGTGCCAGCAGTGAAGGGAATGGGCCGGCTTTCTTT.

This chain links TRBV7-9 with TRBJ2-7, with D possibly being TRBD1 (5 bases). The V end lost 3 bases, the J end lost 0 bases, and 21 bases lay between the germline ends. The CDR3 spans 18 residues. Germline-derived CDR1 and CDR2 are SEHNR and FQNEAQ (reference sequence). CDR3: CASSFDTRARVNSYEQYF. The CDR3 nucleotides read TGTGCCAGCAGCTTCGACACCCGCGCCAGGGTAAACTCCTACGAGCAGTACTTC.

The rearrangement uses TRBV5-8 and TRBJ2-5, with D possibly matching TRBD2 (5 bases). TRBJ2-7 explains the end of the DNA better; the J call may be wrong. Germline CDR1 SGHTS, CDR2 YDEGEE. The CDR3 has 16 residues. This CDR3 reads CASSSGFGGRTYEQYF. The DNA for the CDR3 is TGTGCCAGCAGTTCGGGATTCGGTGGCAGGACCTACGAGCAGTACTTC.

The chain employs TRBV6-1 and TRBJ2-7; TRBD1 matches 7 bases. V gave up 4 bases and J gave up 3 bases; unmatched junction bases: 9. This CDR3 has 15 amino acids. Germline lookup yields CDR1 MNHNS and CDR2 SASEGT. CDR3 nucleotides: TGTGCCAGCAGTGCGGGGACAGCCGGCGGCTACGAGCAGTACTTC. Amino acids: CASSAGTAGGYEQYF.

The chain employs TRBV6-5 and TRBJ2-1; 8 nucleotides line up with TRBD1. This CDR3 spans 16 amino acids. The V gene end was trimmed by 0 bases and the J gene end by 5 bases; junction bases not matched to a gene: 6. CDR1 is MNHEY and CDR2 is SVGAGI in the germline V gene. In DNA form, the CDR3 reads TGTGCCAGCAGTTACTCGGTGGGACAGGTAAACAATGAGCAGTTCTTC. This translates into CASSYSVGQVNNEQFF.

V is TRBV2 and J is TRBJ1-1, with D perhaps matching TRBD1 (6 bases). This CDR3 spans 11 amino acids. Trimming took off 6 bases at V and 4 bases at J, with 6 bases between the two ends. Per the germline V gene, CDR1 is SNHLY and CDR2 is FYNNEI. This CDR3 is CASSRGTEAFF. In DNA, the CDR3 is TGTGCCAGCAGCAGGGGCACTGAAGCTTTCTTT. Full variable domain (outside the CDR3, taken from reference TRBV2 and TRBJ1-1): EPEVTQTPSHQVTQMGQEVILRCVPISNHLYFYWYRQILGQKVEFLVSFYNNEISEKSEIFDDQFSVERPDGSNFTLKIRSTKLEDSAMYFCASSRGTEAFFGQGTRLTVV.

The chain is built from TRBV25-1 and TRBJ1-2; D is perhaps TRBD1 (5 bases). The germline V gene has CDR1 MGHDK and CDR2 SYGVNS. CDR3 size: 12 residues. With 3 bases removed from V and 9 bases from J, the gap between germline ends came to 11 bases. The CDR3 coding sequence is TGTGCCAGCAGTGATCGGCAGGGTCGCTACACCTTC. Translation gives CASSDRQGRYTF.

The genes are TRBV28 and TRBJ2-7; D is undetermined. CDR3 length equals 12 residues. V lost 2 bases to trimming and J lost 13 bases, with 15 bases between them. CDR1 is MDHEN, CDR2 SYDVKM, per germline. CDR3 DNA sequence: TGTGCCAGCAGTTTAGGATCGAGGTCCTCATACTTC. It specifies CASSLGSRSSYF.

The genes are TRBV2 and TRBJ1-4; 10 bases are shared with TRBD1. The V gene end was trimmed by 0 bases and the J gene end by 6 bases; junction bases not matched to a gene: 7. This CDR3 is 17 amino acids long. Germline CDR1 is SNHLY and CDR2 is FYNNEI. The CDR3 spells CASSEAGAGQGYEKLFF. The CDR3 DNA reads TGTGCCAGCAGTGAAGCAGGGGCGGGACAGGGGTATGAAAAACTGTTTTTT.

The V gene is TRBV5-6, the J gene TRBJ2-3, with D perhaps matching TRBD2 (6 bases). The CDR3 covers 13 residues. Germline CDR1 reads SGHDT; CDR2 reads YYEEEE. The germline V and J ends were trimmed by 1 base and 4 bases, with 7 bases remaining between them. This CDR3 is CASSLWGADTQYF. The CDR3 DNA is TGTGCCAGCAGCTTGTGGGGGGCAGATACGCAGTATTTT.

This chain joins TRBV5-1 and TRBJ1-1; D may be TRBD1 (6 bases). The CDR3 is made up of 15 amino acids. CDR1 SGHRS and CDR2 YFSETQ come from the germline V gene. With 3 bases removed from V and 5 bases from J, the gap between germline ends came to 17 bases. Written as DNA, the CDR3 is TGCGCCAGCAGCTACCTGGACAGCTTCGGAACTGAAGCTTTCTTT. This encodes CASSYLDSFGTEAFF. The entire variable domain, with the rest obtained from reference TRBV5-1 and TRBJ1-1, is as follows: KAGVTQTPRYLIKTRGQQVTLSCSPISGHRSVSWYQQTPGQGLQFLFEYFSETQRNKGNFPGRFSGRQFSNSRSEMNVSTLELGDSALYLCASSYLDSFGTEAFFGQGTRLTVV.

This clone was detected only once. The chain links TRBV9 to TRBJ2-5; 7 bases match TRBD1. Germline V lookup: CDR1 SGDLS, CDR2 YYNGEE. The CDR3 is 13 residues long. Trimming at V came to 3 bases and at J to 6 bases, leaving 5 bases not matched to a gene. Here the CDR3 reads CASSARQGKTQYF. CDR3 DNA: TGTGCCAGCAGCGCCCGACAGGGTAAGACCCAGTACTTC.

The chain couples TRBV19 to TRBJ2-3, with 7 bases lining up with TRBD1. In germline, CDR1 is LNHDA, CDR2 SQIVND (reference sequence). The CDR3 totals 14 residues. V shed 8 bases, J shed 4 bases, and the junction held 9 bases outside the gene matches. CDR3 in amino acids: CASRKTGAADTQYF. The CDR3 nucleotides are TGTGCCAGTCGAAAAACAGGGGCGGCAGATACGCAGTATTTT. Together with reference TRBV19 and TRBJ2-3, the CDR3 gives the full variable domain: DGGITQSPKYLFRKEGQNVTLSCEQNLNHDAMYWYRQDPGQGLRLIYYSQIVNDFQKGDIAEGYSVSREKKESFPLTVTSAQKNPTAFYLCASRKTGAADTQYFGPGTRLTVL.

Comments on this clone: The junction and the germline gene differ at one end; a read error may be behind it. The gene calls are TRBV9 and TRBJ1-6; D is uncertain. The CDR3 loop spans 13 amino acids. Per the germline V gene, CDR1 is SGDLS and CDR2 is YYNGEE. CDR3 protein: CASSVAYNSPLHF. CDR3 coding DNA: TGTGCCAGCAGCGTCGCCTACAATTCACCCCTCCACTTT.

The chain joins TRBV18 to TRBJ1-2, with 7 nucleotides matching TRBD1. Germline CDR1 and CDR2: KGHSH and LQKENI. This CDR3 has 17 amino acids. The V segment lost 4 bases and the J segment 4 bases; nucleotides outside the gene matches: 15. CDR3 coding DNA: TGTGCCAGCTCACAGACGTCGTCCGGGGACAGAGCCTATGGCTACACCTTC. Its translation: CASSQTSSGDRAYGYTF.

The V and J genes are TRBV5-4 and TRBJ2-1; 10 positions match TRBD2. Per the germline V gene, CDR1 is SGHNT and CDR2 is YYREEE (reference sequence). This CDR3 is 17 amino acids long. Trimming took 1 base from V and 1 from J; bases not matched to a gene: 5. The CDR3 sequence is CASSLPQRGGSYNEQFF. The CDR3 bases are TGTGCCAGCAGCTTGCCCCAGCGGGGGGGGTCCTACAATGAGCAGTTCTTC.

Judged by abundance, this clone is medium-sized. The chain's CDR3 is CATGGASSGANVLTF. In DNA, the CDR3 is TGTGCCACAGGGGGCGCCTCATCTGGGGCCAACGTCCTGACTTTC. The chain combines TRBV6-1 with TRBJ2-6, with 8 bases identical to TRBD1. The CDR3 sequence is 15 residues long. The V segment lost 10 bases and the J segment 1 base; nucleotides outside the gene matches: 6. Germline V gene lookup returns CDR1 MNHNS and CDR2 SASEGT.

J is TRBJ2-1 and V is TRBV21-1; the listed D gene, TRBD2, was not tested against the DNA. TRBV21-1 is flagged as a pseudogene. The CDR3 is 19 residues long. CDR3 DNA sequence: TGTGCCAGCAGCAATACGGGGGGCCCAACTTTGAGCTCCTACAATGAGCAGTTCTTC. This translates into CASSNTGGPTLSSYNEQFF.

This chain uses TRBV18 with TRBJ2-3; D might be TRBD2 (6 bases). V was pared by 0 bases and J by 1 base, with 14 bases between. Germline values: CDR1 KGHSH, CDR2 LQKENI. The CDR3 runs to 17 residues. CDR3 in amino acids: CASSPPKVAVRTDTQYF. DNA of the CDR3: TGTGCCAGCTCACCACCGAAGGTAGCGGTCCGCACAGATACGCAGTATTTT.

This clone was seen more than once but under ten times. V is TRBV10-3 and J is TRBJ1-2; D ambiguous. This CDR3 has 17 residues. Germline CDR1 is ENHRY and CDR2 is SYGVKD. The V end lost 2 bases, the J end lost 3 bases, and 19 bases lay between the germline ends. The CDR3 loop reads CAISEGMATVRYYGYTF. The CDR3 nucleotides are TGTGCCATCAGTGAGGGTATGGCAACAGTGCGCTACTATGGCTACACCTTC.

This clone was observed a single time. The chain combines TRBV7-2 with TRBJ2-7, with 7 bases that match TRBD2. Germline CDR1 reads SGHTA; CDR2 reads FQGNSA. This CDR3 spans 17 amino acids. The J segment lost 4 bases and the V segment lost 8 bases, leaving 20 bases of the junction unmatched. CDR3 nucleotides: TGTGCCAGCGGAATTACAAGGCCGGGACTACAGCTTTACGAGCAGTACTTC. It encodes CASGITRPGLQLYEQYF. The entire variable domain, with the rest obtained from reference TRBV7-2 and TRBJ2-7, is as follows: GAGVSQSPSNKVTEKGKDVELRCDPISGHTALYWYRQSLGQGLEFLIYFQGNSAPDKSGLPSDRFSAERTGGSVSTLTIQRTQQEDSAVYLCASGITRPGLQLYEQYFGPGTRLTVT.